This note documents a single T cell receptor beta chain sequence. This sample was taken from a study of T cells after yellow fever vaccination. 5'RACE template switching generated TCR cDNA, adding a universal primer site and UMIs. TCRdb recomputed calls from the 5' RACE reads with MiXCR, one row per CDR3 protein. The sample has 400,000 to 650,000 distinct CDR3 sequences, just over 20% seen once; the top ten hold about 16%. Between the trimmed V and J ends, which lost 5 bases and 8 bases, there was a span of 12 bases. The length of the CDR3 is 13 residues. Germline loops: CDR1 SEHNR, CDR2 FQNEAQ (reference sequence).

The specimen was PBMCs, collected roughly 20 days after the first yellow fever vaccination. This sequence joins TRBV7-9 and TRBJ2-2; tentative D call: TRBD1 (5 bases). This receptor was identified in a man between 18 and 35 years old who received the YFV17D yellow fever vaccine. Here the CDR3 reads CASSPTRVGELFF. CDR3 in DNA: TGTGCCAGCAGCCCTACCAGGGTTGGGGAGCTGTTTTTT. Based on the CDR3 plus reference TRBV7-9 and TRBJ2-2, the full variable domain is DTGVSQNPRHKITKRGQNVTFRCDPISEHNRLYWYRQTLGQGPEFLTYFQNEAQLEKSRLLSDRFSAERPKGSFSTLEIQRTEQGDSAMYLCASSPTRVGELFFGEGSRLTVL.